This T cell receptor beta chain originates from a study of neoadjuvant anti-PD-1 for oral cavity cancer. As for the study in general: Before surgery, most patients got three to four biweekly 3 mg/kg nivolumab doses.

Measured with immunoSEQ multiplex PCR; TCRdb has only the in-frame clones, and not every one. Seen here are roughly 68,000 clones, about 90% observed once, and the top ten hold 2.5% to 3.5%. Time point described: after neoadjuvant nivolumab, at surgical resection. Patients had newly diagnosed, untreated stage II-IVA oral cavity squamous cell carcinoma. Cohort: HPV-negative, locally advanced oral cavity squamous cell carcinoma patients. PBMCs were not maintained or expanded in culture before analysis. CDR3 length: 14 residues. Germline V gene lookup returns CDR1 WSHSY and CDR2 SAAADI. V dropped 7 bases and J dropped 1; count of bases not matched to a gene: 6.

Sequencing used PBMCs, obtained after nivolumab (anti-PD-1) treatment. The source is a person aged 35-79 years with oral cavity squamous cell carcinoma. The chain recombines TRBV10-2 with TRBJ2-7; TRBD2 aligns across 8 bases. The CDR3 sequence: CASKLLADSYEQYF. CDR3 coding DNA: TGCGCCAGCAAGCTACTAGCGGATTCCTACGAGCAGTACTTC.